These 10 T cell receptor beta chains came from one sample sequenced in a study of blood T cell repertoires in COVID-19. Repertoires were generated with immunoSEQ multiplex PCR, while TCRdb's copy carries only in-frame clones and drops some. Among approximately 140,000 clones, around 83% were seen once, and the ten largest hold 8.5% to 10%. Sequencing was performed on peripheral blood. These receptors came from a man aged 35 to 55 with active or convalescent COVID-19.

The chain couples TRBV7-9 to TRBJ2-5; 12 positions agree with TRBD1. CDR3 size: 18 residues. The V segment lost 2 bases and the J segment 7 bases; nucleotides outside the gene matches: 14. Germline values: CDR1 SEHNR, CDR2 FQNEAQ (reference sequence). The CDR3 sequence: CASSLTRGGTGGAVTQYF. As DNA, the CDR3 is TGTGCCAGCAGCTTAACCCGCGGCGGGACAGGGGGCGCGGTGACCCAGTACTTC.

The V gene is TRBV24-1, the J gene TRBJ2-5; possibly TRBD2 for D (5 bases). V lost 9 bases and J lost 5, with 24 bases in between. The V gene's germline CDR1 is KGHDR and CDR2 SFDVKD. The length of the CDR3 is 16 residues. The DNA for the CDR3 is TGTGCCACCGGCATCGGGGATGGTATGTTTTGGGAGACCCAGTACTTC. Translated, it gives CATGIGDGMFWETQYF.

V gene TRBV12-3 or TRBV12-4 combines with J gene TRBJ1-6; D uncertain. Trimming took 3 bases from V and 9 from J, leaving 9 bases between them. The CDR3 consists of 13 residues. CDR3 nucleotide sequence: TGTGCCAGCAGTTTTGAGGGAGGTTCACCCCTCCACTTT. Translating gives CASSFEGGSPLHF.

J is TRBJ2-5 and V is TRBV24-1; the D is unclear. Germline lookup yields CDR1 KGHDR and CDR2 SFDVKD. Trimming removed 9 bases from V and 3 bases from J, with 16 bases in between. The CDR3 loop spans 14 amino acids. CDR3: CATSRGSSEETQYF. DNA of the CDR3: TGTGCCACCTCAAGAGGTAGTTCGGAAGAGACCCAGTACTTC.

This chain links TRBV6-5 with TRBJ1-1; 9 bases are shared with TRBD1. Trimming cost V 8 bases and J 11 bases; bases outside gene matches: 12. CDR3 length: 13 amino acids. Looked up from germline, CDR1 is MNHEY and CDR2 is SVGAGI. CDR3 in amino acids: CASGNRGRLDAFF. CDR3 coding DNA: TGTGCCAGCGGAAACAGGGGGCGCTTGGATGCTTTCTTT.

This chain connects TRBV6-2 or TRBV6-3 to TRBJ2-6; tentative D call: TRBD1 (5 bases). The CDR3 is made up of 16 amino acids. V lost 4 bases and J 0 bases, leaving 10 bases between the germline ends. Per the germline V gene, CDR1 is MNHEY and CDR2 is SVGEGT. The CDR3 loop is CASSSTGVSGANVLTF. The DNA of the CDR3 is TGTGCCAGCAGTTCTACAGGAGTCTCTGGGGCCAACGTCCTGACTTTC.

This clone has just one count. The chain has TRBV25-1 and TRBJ2-7, with 8 bases identical to TRBD1. The CDR3 consists of 17 residues. V gave up 6 bases and J gave up 3 bases; unmatched junction bases: 16. Germline V lookup: CDR1 MGHDK, CDR2 SYGVNS. DNA of the CDR3: TGTGCCAGCAGCCCAGTCCCTATCCGGACAGGGCTCTACGAGCAGTACTTC. Protein sequence: CASSPVPIRTGLYEQYF.

The chain recombines TRBV11-2 with TRBJ1-4, with TRBD1 identical over 7 bases. Germline CDR1 reads SGHAT; CDR2 reads FQNNGV. This CDR3 is 14 amino acids long. The V and J ends lost 3 bases and 4 bases, in that order; junction bases with no gene match: 2. This chain's CDR3 is CASSFRGNNEKLFF. The CDR3 DNA reads TGTGCCAGCAGCTTCAGGGGGAATAATGAAAAACTGTTTTTT.

The V and J genes are TRBV12-5 and TRBJ2-3; 12 bases are a match to TRBD2. This CDR3 spans 15 amino acids. The J segment lost 1 base and the V segment lost 5 bases, leaving 1 base of the junction unmatched. Germline CDR1 and CDR2: LGHNT and FRNRAP. CDR3 nucleotides: TGTGCTAGTGGTCGACTAGCGGGAGGCACAGATACGCAGTATTTT. This translates into CASGRLAGGTDTQYF.

This clone has a handful of counts. The rearrangement links TRBV14 to TRBJ2-3; D gene unclear. V was pared by 1 base and J by 5 bases, with 4 bases between. The CDR3 loop spans 12 amino acids. Germline V gene sequence: CDR1 SGHDN, CDR2 FVKESK. DNA for the CDR3: TGTGCCAGCAGCCAAGGCAGAGATACGCAGTATTTT. This encodes CASSQGRDTQYF.